The source of this T cell receptor beta chain is a study of regulatory T cells in long-lasting Graves disease. Whole-study findings and limits: The persistent group shared some 2,700 public clonotypes, more than the approximately 1,000 shared by new patients. TCR diversity in persistent Graves' patients was below that of newly diagnosed ones.

The table lists this clonotype with many counts. What it binds is unknown. Stated time point: persistent/refractory GD, antithyroid drugs over 5 years with positive TRAb. With RNA extracted from PBMCs as input, the TCR library was made. To make TCR beta libraries, researchers used iRepertoire HTBI primers and Arm-PCR of CDR3 regions. TCRdb used MiXCR to reprocess the multiplex PCR reads, holding one entry per CDR3 protein. The data hold roughly 400,000 distinct CDR3 sequences, with 21% observed a single time. The source of this sequence is a female donor with Graves disease. Material: peripheral blood mononuclear cells (PBMCs), obtained when the disease was refractory, from a patient treated with antithyroid drugs.

The CDR3 protein is CASSWVSGYEQYF. In DNA, the CDR3 is TGTGCCAGCAGTTGGGTTTCGGGGTACGAGCAGTACTTC. The chain recombines TRBV2 with TRBJ2-7; D might be TRBD2 (5 bases). Looked up from germline, CDR1 is SNHLY and CDR2 is FYNNEI. Trimming pared 5 bases from V and 4 bases from J, leaving 12 bases between. The CDR3 loop spans 13 amino acids. The variable domain in full, with the rest retrieved from reference TRBV2 and TRBJ2-7, is EPEVTQTPSHQVTQMGQEVILRCVPISNHLYFYWYRQILGQKVEFLVSFYNNEISEKSEIFDDQFSVERPDGSNFTLKIRSTKLEDSAMYFCASSWVSGYEQYFGPGTRLTVT.